This T cell receptor (beta chain) derives from a study of molecular identifiers for immune sequencing clone quantification. Study details: Replicate RNA came from about 20,000 or 100,000 naive CD8 cells and was split five ways, and four parts were sequenced.

For bulk TCR libraries, previously described methods and listed TCR primers were used. Via MiXCR, TCRdb re-called the PCR reads, giving one row per CDR3 protein. The sample lists approximately 41,000 distinct CDR3 sequences, about 19% occurring once. General observations from the study: Researchers reportedly could pick up spiked Jurkat TCR RNA from one cell mixed into approximately 1 million naive cells.

The V gene's germline CDR1 is LNHDA and CDR2 SQIVND (reference sequence). This CDR3 spans 10 amino acids. V was clipped by 10 bases and J by 6 bases, with 8 bases between them. This clonotype was seen at least ten times. The target antigen is unknown. Sorting was used to obtain naive CD8 T cells (CD8+CD4-CCR7+CD45RA+). The rearrangement uses TRBV19 and TRBJ2-3, with no clear D. What was sequenced was naive CD8+ T cells from blood, with Jurkat cell RNA spiked in. The sample's subset: FACS-sorted CD8+CD4-CCR7+CD45RA+ naive T cells. This clonotype was sampled from a human donor in good health. Some libraries in this study had Jurkat cell RNA spiked in. The CDR3 DNA reads as TGTGCCACCCTTTCGGATACGCAGTATTTT. Protein: CATLSDTQYF.